These 26 T cell receptor beta chains share one sample of origin, sequenced in a study of control samples from healthy donors and cancer patients. Method: immunoSEQ multiplex PCR; TCRdb's copy keeps in-frame clones and lacks some. The table shows roughly 130,000 clones, with about 93% occurring only once. The material sequenced was PBMCs. The receptors shown here come from a man between 45 and 60 years old with head and neck cancer.

This rearrangement joins TRBV2 to TRBJ2-2, with TRBD2 identical over 12 bases. After removal of 9 bases from V and 8 bases from J, the junction contained 1 base not matched to a gene. Germline V gene lookup returns CDR1 SNHLY and CDR2 FYNNEI. There are 12 residues in the CDR3. The CDR3 region has the DNA TGTGCCAGTGGACTAGCGGGGGGGGAGCTGTTTTTT. Translation: CASGLAGGELFF.

The gene calls are TRBV11-2 and TRBJ2-5; D remains unclear. The CDR3 covers 17 residues. The V and J ends lost 5 bases and 4 bases respectively, with 23 bases between them. Germline values: CDR1 SGHAT, CDR2 FQNNGV. The CDR3 region has the DNA TGTGCCAGCAGCCCTGTAAGTTTTGGGTTATGGAGAGAGACCCAGTACTTC. This encodes CASSPVSFGLWRETQYF.

In its sample, this clone was seen once. CDR3 amino acids: CASSLQQGFEAFF. The CDR3 coding sequence is TGCGCCAGCAGCTTGCAACAGGGTTTTGAAGCTTTCTTT. The chain uses TRBV5-1 and TRBJ1-1; tentatively, D is TRBD1 (6 bases). V gave up 1 base and J gave up 7 bases, with 11 bases separating them. The CDR3 is 13 amino acids. Germline values: CDR1 SGHRS, CDR2 YFSETQ.

J is TRBJ1-1 and V is TRBV4-1, with D tentatively TRBD1 (5 bases). Germline V CDR1 and CDR2: MGHRA, YSYEKL. The CDR3 consists of 16 residues. V shed 0 bases and J shed 4 bases, with 15 bases lying between them. CDR3: CASSQDRSLGPTEAFF. CDR3 DNA sequence: TGCGCCAGCAGCCAAGATCGTTCATTGGGGCCCACTGAAGCTTTCTTT.

This clone was found once. A read error may produce the germline difference seen at one junction end. V usage is TRBV11-2 and J usage is TRBJ2-1; TRBD1 matches 10 bases. Germline V gene sequence: CDR1 SGHAT, CDR2 FQNNGV. CDR3 size: 15 residues. Here the CDR3 DNA reads TGTGCCAGCAACTTAGGGACAGGGGTCTACAATGAGCAGTTCTTC. This sequence encodes CASNLGTGVYNEQFF. The full variable domain, completed using reference TRBV11-2 and TRBJ2-1, is EAGVAQSPRYKIIEKRQSVAFWCNPISGHATLYWYQQILGQGPKLLIQFQNNGVVDDSQLPKDRFSAERLKGVDSTLKIQPAKLEDSAVYLCASNLGTGVYNEQFFGPGTRLTVL.

The V gene is TRBV7-2, the J gene TRBJ1-2; D gene ambiguous. Germline V gene data show CDR1 as SGHTA and CDR2 as FQGNSA. CDR3 length: 14 amino acids. The ends were cut back, 5 bases at V and 2 bases at J, with 12 bases in the middle. The CDR3 nucleotides read TGTGCCAGCAGCCCCCAGACCTACAACTATGGCTACACCTTC. This encodes CASSPQTYNYGYTF. The full variable domain, rest sourced from reference TRBV7-2 and TRBJ1-2, is GAGVSQSPSNKVTEKGKDVELRCDPISGHTALYWYRQSLGQGLEFLIYFQGNSAPDKSGLPSDRFSAERTGGSVSTLTIQRTQQEDSAVYLCASSPQTYNYGYTFGSGTRLTVV.

The rearrangement links TRBV27 to TRBJ1-2; tentatively, D is TRBD1 (6 bases). This CDR3 has 16 amino acids. V lost 5 bases, J lost 0 bases, and 16 bases lay in between. Germline assignment: CDR1 MNHEY and CDR2 SMNVEV (reference sequence). The CDR3 region is CASSGGTGKANYGYTF. In DNA form, the CDR3 reads TGTGCCAGCAGTGGGGGCACAGGGAAAGCTAACTATGGCTACACCTTC.

The chain carries TRBV29-1 and TRBJ1-2; a weak D match, TRBD1 (6 bases). This CDR3 has 16 amino acids. CDR1 is SQVTM, CDR2 ANQGSEA, per germline. Trimming shortened V by 3 bases and J by 6 bases, and 23 bases separated the two germline ends. The CDR3 bases are TGCAGCGTTGATTTGATATTCGGGGCAGGGGATGATGGCTACACCTTC. Its translation is CSVDLIFGAGDDGYTF. Complete variable domain (other parts from reference TRBV29-1 and TRBJ1-2): SAVISQKPSRDICQRGTSLTIQCQVDSQVTMMFWYRQQPGQSLTLIATANQGSEATYESGFVIDKFPISRPNLTFSTLTVSNMSPEDSSIYLCSVDLIFGAGDDGYTFGSGTRLTVV.

This chain links TRBV27 with TRBJ1-2; no clear D gene. Trimming shortened V by 0 bases and J by 2 bases, and 13 bases separated the two germline ends. The CDR3 covers 16 residues. Germline V gene lookup returns CDR1 MNHEY and CDR2 SMNVEV (reference sequence). The CDR3 reads CASSLSLTQDNYGYTF. Written as DNA, the CDR3 is TGTGCCAGCAGTTTATCTCTTACGCAGGACAACTATGGCTACACCTTC.

The chain uses TRBV3-1 (or the pseudogene TRBV3-2) and TRBJ1-5; weak D call: TRBD1 (6 bases). The V gene's germline CDR1 is LGHDT and CDR2 YNNKEL (reference sequence). V lost 5 bases and J lost 4, with 9 bases in between. The CDR3 length is 13 residues. The CDR3 coding sequence is TGTGCCAGCAGCTTTCAGGGGAATCAGCCCCAGCATTTT. Protein product: CASSFQGNQPQHF.

This clone was seen only once. The chain links TRBV19 to TRBJ1-3; tentative D call: TRBD1 (6 bases). CDR1 is LNHDA, CDR2 SQIVND, per germline (reference sequence). V was clipped by 7 bases and J by 2 bases, with 18 bases between them. This CDR3 contains 16 residues. CDR3 nucleotide sequence: TGTGCCAGTATACGGACCCAGGGGATTCCTGGAAACACCATATATTTT. It codes for CASIRTQGIPGNTIYF.

The J gene is TRBJ2-1, the V gene TRBV4-1, with TRBD2 matching 12 bases. The CDR3 is made up of 16 amino acids. CDR1 is MGHRA, CDR2 YSYEKL, per germline. V shed 4 bases, J shed 4 bases, and the junction held 5 bases outside the gene matches. The CDR3 loop is CASSRGTSGPYNEQFF. In nucleotides, the CDR3 is TGCGCCAGCAGCCGAGGGACTAGCGGGCCATACAATGAGCAGTTCTTC.

The chain couples TRBV6-4 to TRBJ2-1; D call uncertain. CDR3 length: 13 residues. Trimming removed 0 bases from V and 7 bases from J, with 7 bases in between. Germline V CDR1 and CDR2: MRHNA, SNTAGT. CDR3 in DNA: TGTGCCAGCAGTGACTCAGGAGTGAATGAGCAGTTCTTC. It translates to CASSDSGVNEQFF.

For the CDR3, the DNA is TGTGCCAGCAGCTTACTGGGACAGGGGAGCTACGAGCAGTACTTC. It encodes CASSLLGQGSYEQYF. The V and J genes are TRBV7-9 and TRBJ2-7, with TRBD1 matching over 10 bases. Looked up from germline, CDR1 is SEHNR and CDR2 is FQNEAQ (reference sequence). The length of the CDR3 is 15 residues. V shed 2 bases, J shed 3 bases, and the junction held 4 bases outside the gene matches.

The chain links TRBV30 to TRBJ1-6, with TRBD1 matching 8 bases. Germline CDR1 is GTSNPN and CDR2 is SVGIG (reference sequence). The length of the CDR3 is 14 residues. V trimming: 3 bases; J trimming: 4 bases; junction bases outside the gene matches: 2. In nucleotides, the CDR3 is TGTGCCTGGAGAACAGGGGGTTATAATTCACCCCTCCACTTT. This encodes CAWRTGGYNSPLHF.

The chain joins TRBV3-1 (or the pseudogene TRBV3-2) to TRBJ2-5; the D is unclear. Germline V gives CDR1 LGHDT, CDR2 YNNKEL (reference sequence). The CDR3 loop spans 16 amino acids. The V gene lost 0 bases and the J gene lost 2 bases, with 13 bases spanning the gap. The CDR3 region is CASSQDLLGKQETQYF. As DNA, the CDR3 is TGTGCCAGCAGCCAAGATCTCCTAGGGAAGCAAGAGACCCAGTACTTC.

The rearrangement uses TRBV4-3 and TRBJ2-1, with TRBD2 matching 14 bases. Germline V gene sequence: CDR1 LGHNA, CDR2 YSLEER. Trimming removed 0 bases from V and 15 bases from J; junction bases left unmatched: 10. This CDR3 region has 16 residues. In DNA form, the CDR3 reads TGCGCCAGCAGCCAAGATGTGACTAGCGGGGGGGCGGGACGGTTCTTC. As protein: CASSQDVTSGGAGRFF.

The J gene is TRBJ1-6, the V gene TRBV19; D is uncertain. Germline V CDR1 and CDR2: LNHDA, SQIVND (reference sequence). The CDR3 has 16 residues. V gave up 7 bases and J gave up 5 bases, with 18 bases separating them. The CDR3 nucleotides read TGTGCCAGTAACGACGACGGATCTCGGAATAATTCACCCCTCCACTTT. Protein sequence: CASNDDGSRNNSPLHF.

This chain joins TRBV6-5 and TRBJ1-2, with 8 bases aligning to TRBD1. The CDR3 spans 13 residues. The germline V gene encodes CDR1 MNHEY and CDR2 SVGAGI. V trimming: 6 bases; J trimming: 6 bases; junction bases outside the gene matches: 6. The CDR3 coding sequence is TGTGCCAGCAGACCTCCGACAGGGGATGGCTACACCTTC. This sequence encodes CASRPPTGDGYTF.

CDR3 nucleotides: TGTGCCAGCAGCTTAGATCTTAGACAGGGAGGGGGATCGACCCAGTACTTC. The encoded protein is CASSLDLRQGGGSTQYF. The chain links TRBV11-2 to TRBJ2-5, with D possibly being TRBD1 or TRBD2 (7 bases each). V was pared by 0 bases and J by 7 bases, with 21 bases between. The CDR3 sequence is 17 residues long. The germline V gene has CDR1 SGHAT and CDR2 FQNNGV.

This clone appeared once. The V call is TRBV27, the J call TRBJ2-5, with TRBD2 identical over 10 bases. Unmatched junction bases numbered 5, after V lost 4 bases and J lost 0 bases. The CDR3 consists of 16 residues. Germline V gene sequence: CDR1 MNHEY, CDR2 SMNVEV (reference sequence). For the CDR3, the DNA is TGTGCCAGCAGTTCCCGACTAGCGGGCCACCAAGAGACCCAGTACTTC. It is translated as CASSSRLAGHQETQYF.

The gene calls are TRBV11-2 and TRBJ1-1, with D unclear. This CDR3 spans 14 amino acids. Trimming shortened V by 5 bases and J by 6 bases, and 16 bases separated the two germline ends. The germline V gene encodes CDR1 SGHAT and CDR2 FQNNGV. The CDR3 region is CASSPPVGVAEAFF. CDR3 sequence (DNA): TGTGCCAGCAGCCCCCCGGTAGGAGTGGCTGAAGCTTTCTTT. Combining the CDR3 with reference TRBV11-2 and TRBJ1-1 gives the whole variable domain EAGVAQSPRYKIIEKRQSVAFWCNPISGHATLYWYQQILGQGPKLLIQFQNNGVVDDSQLPKDRFSAERLKGVDSTLKIQPAKLEDSAVYLCASSPPVGVAEAFFGQGTRLTVV.

CDR3 nucleotides: TGTGCCAGCAGCGAAAGGGGTACGGAGAACACTGAAGCTTTCTTT. It specifies CASSERGTENTEAFF. This chain connects TRBV7-9 to TRBJ1-1, with D possibly being TRBD1 (5 bases). Germline V lookup: CDR1 SEHNR, CDR2 FQNEAQ (reference sequence). The ends were cut back, 5 bases at V and 1 base at J, with 14 bases in the middle. The CDR3 sequence is 15 residues long.

This chain joins TRBV30 and TRBJ1-6; the match to TRBD1 covers 8 bases. The CDR3 has 15 residues. V shed 6 bases, J shed 7 bases, and the junction held 11 bases outside the gene matches. Germline assignment: CDR1 GTSNPN and CDR2 SVGIG (reference sequence). DNA of the CDR3: TGTGCCTGCGAATTAGCCGGGACAGGAAATTCACCCCTCCACTTT. Protein sequence: CACELAGTGNSPLHF.

J is TRBJ1-2 and V is TRBV5-1; possibly TRBD1 for D (5 bases). Between the trimmed V and J ends, which lost 4 bases and 3 bases, there was a span of 13 bases. The CDR3 extends over 14 amino acids. From germline, CDR1 is SGHRS and CDR2 YFSETQ. In DNA, the CDR3 is TGCGCCAGCAGCCCACGGGGGAACGACTATGGCTACACCTTC. It translates to CASSPRGNDYGYTF.

The V and J genes are TRBV28 and TRBJ1-4; 7 bases align to TRBD1. Per the germline V gene, CDR1 is MDHEN and CDR2 is SYDVKM. This CDR3 region has 15 residues. V gave up 4 bases and J gave up 6 bases; unmatched junction bases: 8. The DNA for the CDR3 is TGTGCCAGCAGTTGGTCTGGACAGGCGGATGAAAAACTGTTTTTT. Its translation is CASSWSGQADEKLFF.